The 17 T cell receptor beta chains below come from one sample, sequenced in a study of blood T cell repertoires in COVID-19. TCRdb keeps only in-frame clones here, not all; method: immunoSEQ multiplex PCR. The sample carries under 200,000 clones, more than 75% recorded once. The specimen sequenced was peripheral blood. These receptors all come from a man aged 35 to 55 with active or convalescent COVID-19.

The chain carries TRBV29-1 and TRBJ2-1; D may be TRBD1 (6 bases). CDR1 and CDR2 (germline): SQVTM, ANQGSEA. V lost 7 bases to trimming and J lost 4 bases, with 14 bases between them. There are 13 residues in the CDR3. The CDR3 here is CSGRDTNYNEQFF. The CDR3 DNA sequence: TGCAGCGGTCGGGACACAAATTACAATGAGCAGTTCTTC.

The chain couples TRBV2 to TRBJ2-5; 11 bases fit TRBD2. CDR3 length: 16 amino acids. V shed 3 bases, J shed 4 bases, and the junction held 7 bases outside the gene matches. From germline, CDR1 is SNHLY and CDR2 FYNNEI. CDR3 in amino acids: CASSEISGRAVETQYF. The DNA for the CDR3 is TGTGCCAGCAGTGAGATTAGCGGGAGGGCCGTAGAGACCCAGTACTTC.

This sequence joins TRBV5-4 and TRBJ2-1; TRBD1 matches at 7 bases. CDR1 and CDR2 from the germline V gene are SGHNT and YYREEE (reference sequence). J lost 0 bases, V lost 4 bases, and 4 bases had no gene match. The CDR3 is 15 residues long. CDR3 region: CASSPDRVSYNEQFF. DNA for the CDR3: TGTGCCAGCAGCCCCGACAGGGTCTCCTACAATGAGCAGTTCTTC.

The chain is built from TRBV30 and TRBJ1-6, with 9 bases aligning to TRBD1. V trimming: 0 bases; J trimming: 10 bases; junction bases outside the gene matches: 10. Germline values: CDR1 GTSNPN, CDR2 SVGIG (reference sequence). The CDR3 sequence is 16 residues long. The chain's CDR3 is CAWSVPSGTGRSPLHF. CDR3 nucleotides: TGTGCCTGGAGTGTGCCTTCCGGGACAGGGAGGTCACCCCTCCACTTT. Full variable domain (rest looked up from reference TRBV30 and TRBJ1-6): SQTIHQWPATLVQPVGSPLSLECTVEGTSNPNLYWYRQAAGRGLQLLFYSVGIGQISSEVPQNLSASRPQDRQFILSSKKLLLSDSGFYLCAWSVPSGTGRSPLHFGNGTRLTVT.

The gene calls are TRBV4-2 and TRBJ2-1; D unclear. CDR3 length equals 13 residues. Germline assignment: CDR1 LGHNA and CDR2 YNFKEQ. Trimming removed 4 bases at V and 8 bases at J, with 12 bases between. CDR3 DNA sequence: TGTGCCAGCAGCCGCGAGCGTCTGGATGAGCAGTTCTTC. Translation: CASSRERLDEQFF.

The genes are TRBV3-1 (or the pseudogene TRBV3-2) and TRBJ1-1; D gene uncertain. The V gene's germline CDR1 is LGHDT and CDR2 YNNKEL (reference sequence). The CDR3 is 13 amino acids. Trimming removed 3 bases at V and 6 bases at J, with 11 bases between. The CDR3 DNA is TGTGCCAGCAGCCATTTGTCAAGCCCTGAAGCTTTCTTT. This translates into CASSHLSSPEAFF.

V is TRBV7-2 and J is TRBJ1-5, with a weak D call TRBD1 (5 bases). The CDR3 is made up of 15 amino acids. The V and J ends lost 5 bases and 5 bases respectively, with 16 bases between them. Germline V gene lookup returns CDR1 SGHTA and CDR2 FQGNSA. CDR3 sequence (DNA): TGTGCCAGCAGCGTAACAGCCGGGACTCATCAGCCCCAGCATTTT. Its protein product is CASSVTAGTHQPQHF.

Only one count was recorded for this clone. V and J are TRBV6-6 and TRBJ1-2; TRBD1 matches at 8 bases. V lost 5 bases to trimming and J lost 1 base; unmatched junction nucleotides: 6. The germline V gene encodes CDR1 MNHNY and CDR2 SVGAGI (reference sequence). The CDR3 is made up of 15 amino acids. In DNA form, the CDR3 reads TGTGCCAGCAGTCCACGGACAGGGATTAACTATGGCTACACCTTC. Translation: CASSPRTGINYGYTF.

This chain links TRBV27 with TRBJ1-4, with TRBD1 identical over 10 bases. Trimming removed 8 bases from V and 8 bases from J; junction bases left unmatched: 5. The CDR3 covers 13 residues. CDR1 and CDR2 (germline): MNHEY, SMNVEV (reference sequence). The CDR3 loop reads CASRDRGSEKLFF. The DNA for the CDR3 is TGTGCCAGCCGGGACAGGGGTAGCGAAAAACTGTTTTTT. The full variable domain, its missing parts supplied by reference TRBV27 and TRBJ1-4, is EAQVTQNPRYLITVTGKKLTVTCSQNMNHEYMSWYRQDPGLGLRQIYYSMNVEVTDKGDVPEGYKVSRKEKRNFPLILESPSPNQTSLYFCASRDRGSEKLFFGSGTQLSVL.

Turning to this clone: Other DNA sequences in the sample encode the same CDR3. The chain couples TRBV12-3 or TRBV12-4 to TRBJ1-2, with D possibly TRBD1 on 6 matching bases. The V and J ends lost 6 bases and 3 bases respectively, with 11 bases between them. The CDR3 contains 13 residues. The DNA of the CDR3 is TGTGCCAGCAGCCCGACAGGCGACTATGGCTACACCTTC. This gives the protein CASSPTGDYGYTF.

The chain links TRBV6-5 to TRBJ1-4; D is perhaps TRBD1 (5 bases). V was pared by 0 bases and J by 6 bases, with 14 bases between. The CDR3 extends over 16 amino acids. Per the germline V gene, CDR1 is MNHEY and CDR2 is SVGAGI. The CDR3 sequence: CASSYSTQGGDEKLFF. The CDR3 DNA sequence: TGTGCCAGCAGTTACTCGACGCAGGGTGGGGATGAAAAACTGTTTTTT.

This rearrangement joins TRBV6-4 to TRBJ2-6; D may be TRBD2 (5 bases). CDR1 is MRHNA and CDR2 is SNTAGT in the germline V gene. The V end was cut by 2 bases, the J end by 1 base, with 18 bases between. This CDR3 is built from 19 residues. The CDR3 reads CASSDTEGSRYSGANVLTF. In DNA form, the CDR3 reads TGTGCCAGCAGTGACACCGAGGGTTCGAGATATTCTGGGGCCAACGTCCTGACTTTC.

This chain links TRBV9 with TRBJ2-3, with 9 positions matching TRBD2. The V gene end was trimmed by 3 bases and the J gene end by 2 bases; junction bases not matched to a gene: 7. The CDR3 has 16 amino acids. The germline CDR1 and CDR2 sequences are SGDLS and YYNGEE. The CDR3 reads CASSDGPSGDTDTQYF. DNA of the CDR3: TGTGCCAGCAGCGACGGGCCTAGCGGGGACACAGATACGCAGTATTTT.

The chain joins TRBV5-6 to TRBJ2-7; a weak D match, TRBD2 (5 bases). This CDR3 is built from 13 residues. The V end was cut by 2 bases, the J end by 4 bases, with 10 bases between. Germline values: CDR1 SGHDT, CDR2 YYEEEE. The CDR3 spells CASSFRGSYEQYF. CDR3 coding DNA: TGTGCCAGCAGCTTCCGGGGATCTTACGAGCAGTACTTC.

This chain links TRBV4-1 with TRBJ2-1; 10 bases map to TRBD2. J was trimmed by 7 bases and V by 0 bases; bases with no gene match: 9. The CDR3 is 17 amino acids. CDR1 and CDR2 (germline): MGHRA, YSYEKL. This chain's CDR3 is CASSQDLRTSGPNEQFF. The CDR3 bases are TGCGCCAGCAGCCAAGATTTGAGGACTAGCGGACCTAATGAGCAGTTCTTC.

The chain recombines TRBV13 with TRBJ1-2; D call uncertain. The CDR3 is made up of 14 amino acids. The V gene's germline CDR1 is PRHDT and CDR2 FYEKMQ (reference sequence). The V and J ends lost 1 base and 1 base respectively, with 7 bases between them. The CDR3 bases are TGTGCCAGCAGCTTAGTCGCAGTTAACTATGGCTACACCTTC. This encodes CASSLVAVNYGYTF.

The chain couples TRBV5-4 to TRBJ2-2, with 10 bases fitting TRBD2. Looked up from germline, CDR1 is SGHNT and CDR2 is YYREEE (reference sequence). The J segment lost 6 bases and the V segment lost 4 bases, leaving 6 bases of the junction unmatched. The CDR3 extends over 15 amino acids. The chain's CDR3 is CASSPPLAGAGELFF. The CDR3 bases are TGTGCCAGCAGCCCCCCCCTAGCGGGAGCCGGGGAGCTGTTTTTT.